This T cell receptor beta chain stems from a study of blood T cell repertoires in COVID-19. Study information: PBMCs, B-cell-depleted T cells, or T cells were the source of the cDNA or gDNA that made up the material.

Methods used by the authors: Quantification of nucleated cells was approximated via reference gene primer amplification. Using immunoSEQ multiplex PCR, the repertoire was profiled, and TCRdb retains in-frame clones only, with some absent. V and J calls and clone size follow that table, whereas D and trimming were derived from the DNA. The data hold 140,000 to 150,000 clones, with around 80% observed a single time. Germline lookup yields CDR1 SNHLY and CDR2 FYNNEI. CDR3 size: 14 residues. V was pared by 2 bases and J by 2 bases, with 9 bases between. The receptor comes from a woman aged 50 to 60 with acute or convalescent COVID-19. Sequencing was carried out using peripheral blood. The rearrangement uses TRBV2 and TRBJ1-2, with D tentatively TRBD1 (5 bases). In nucleotides, the CDR3 is TGTGCCAGCAGTGAATCGGGGGGGAACTATGGCTACACCTTC. Its translation: CASSESGGNYGYTF. The complete variable domain, with remaining parts taken from reference TRBV2 and TRBJ1-2, reads EPEVTQTPSHQVTQMGQEVILRCVPISNHLYFYWYRQILGQKVEFLVSFYNNEISEKSEIFDDQFSVERPDGSNFTLKIRSTKLEDSAMYFCASSESGGNYGYTFGSGTRLTVV.